A single sample is the source of the 23 T cell receptor beta chains below, sequenced in a study of STAT3 mutations in large granular lymphocyte leukemia. TCRdb keeps only in-frame clones here, not all; method: immunoSEQ multiplex PCR. The sample records more than 4,500 clones, over 70% being singletons. These TCRs are of unknown antigen specificity. The study, taken as a whole, reports: At least one immunodominant TCR beta clonotype appeared in every T-cell large granular lymphocyte leukemia patient.

The sample consisted of peripheral blood mononuclear cells. These receptors were obtained from a man aged 40-49 years with T-cell large granular lymphocyte leukemia. Some clones in this sample may be carry-over from other donors' samples.

In this sample, this clone turned up once. The CDR3 sequence: CAISVYGTYEQYF. The DNA for the CDR3 is TGTGCCATCAGTGTTTACGGAACCTACGAGCAGTACTTC. V is TRBV10-3 and J is TRBJ2-7, with unresolved D. Trimming shortened V by 4 bases and J by 2 bases, and 9 bases separated the two germline ends. This CDR3 is 13 amino acids long. Germline CDR1 and CDR2: ENHRY and SYGVKD.

This chain uses TRBV5-6 with TRBJ2-5; D is unresolved. This CDR3 has 13 residues. The germline V and J ends were trimmed by 1 base and 4 bases, with 8 bases remaining between them. Germline lookup yields CDR1 SGHDT and CDR2 YYEEEE. The CDR3 DNA follows: TGTGCCAGCAGCTTGACCATCGGAGAGACCCAGTACTTC. It encodes CASSLTIGETQYF.

The genes are TRBV6-4 and TRBJ1-1; D is undetermined. The CDR3 is 14 residues long. The ends were cut back, 6 bases at V and 1 base at J, with 12 bases in the middle. The germline V gene has CDR1 MRHNA and CDR2 SNTAGT. The CDR3 loop is CASSTSPGNTEAFF. For the CDR3, the DNA is TGTGCCAGCAGCACGTCCCCGGGGAACACTGAAGCTTTCTTT.

This chain joins TRBV7-7 and TRBJ1-1; weak D call: TRBD1 (5 bases). Germline assignment: CDR1 SSHAT and CDR2 FNYEAQ (reference sequence). The V and J ends lost 5 bases and 1 base respectively, with 8 bases between them. The CDR3 loop spans 13 amino acids. In DNA, the CDR3 is TGTGCCAGCAGCCGCGACAGGAACACTGAAGCTTTCTTT. Its protein is CASSRDRNTEAFF.

The chain joins TRBV18 to TRBJ1-1, with D unclear. This CDR3 contains 13 residues. The V end lost 4 bases, the J end lost 1 base, and 7 bases lay between the germline ends. Germline CDR1 reads KGHSH; CDR2 reads LQKENI. CDR3 DNA sequence: TGTGCCAGCTCACTAGACTGGAACACTGAAGCTTTCTTT. Its translation: CASSLDWNTEAFF.

The chain links TRBV5-5 to TRBJ1-5; the D gene is possibly TRBD1 (5 bases). There are 10 residues in the CDR3. Germline loops: CDR1 SGHKS, CDR2 YYEKEE (reference sequence). V was cut by 9 bases and J by 9 bases, with 10 bases left in between. The CDR3 nucleotides read TGTGCCACAGCTGGGGGGCCCCAGCATTTT. Its protein product is CATAGGPQHF.

This clone was recorded once. This chain connects TRBV10-3 to TRBJ1-1, with D possibly TRBD1 on 5 matching bases. Deletions cut 4 bases from V and 5 bases from J, with 17 bases between. The germline V gene encodes CDR1 ENHRY and CDR2 SYGVKD. There are 15 residues in the CDR3. CDR3 sequence (DNA): TGTGCCATCAGTGGGAGGTCGGGGGGAGGAACTGAAGCTTTCTTT. This codes for CAISGRSGGGTEAFF.

The rearrangement joins TRBV29-1 to TRBJ1-5; 9 bases map to TRBD1. V lost 7 bases, J lost 7 bases, and 8 bases stayed unmatched. The V gene's germline CDR1 is SQVTM and CDR2 ANQGSEA. The CDR3 contains 13 residues. CDR3 nucleotides: TGCAGCGCCCAAACAGGGGGCGGACAGCCCCAGCATTTT. This gives the protein CSAQTGGGQPQHF.

This clone showed up just a few times. The rearrangement joins TRBV10-1 to TRBJ2-6; D possibly corresponds to TRBD1 (5 bases). The germline CDR1 and CDR2 sequences are WNHNN and SYGVQD (reference sequence). The V gene lost 4 bases and the J gene lost 1 base, with 17 bases spanning the gap. The CDR3 runs to 18 residues. The CDR3 here is CASSVPAGIRSGANVLTF. CDR3 in DNA: TGCGCCAGCAGTGTACCAGCAGGGATCAGGTCTGGGGCCAACGTCCTGACTTTC.

The V and J genes are TRBV7-9 and TRBJ2-1; a weak D match, TRBD2 (6 bases). The CDR3 is 14 residues long. V was clipped by 5 bases and J by 5 bases, with 13 bases between them. Germline V gene data show CDR1 as SEHNR and CDR2 as FQNEAQ (reference sequence). The CDR3 coding sequence is TGTGCCAGCAGCCCTAGGGACTTCAACAATGAGCAGTTCTTC. The encoded protein is CASSPRDFNNEQFF.

V gene TRBV11-2 combines with J gene TRBJ2-5, with 9 bases identical to TRBD2. This CDR3 has 14 residues. CDR1 is SGHAT and CDR2 is FQNNGV in the germline V gene. V lost 4 bases to trimming and J lost 5 bases; unmatched junction nucleotides: 5. The CDR3 sequence is CASSWREGRETQYF. The CDR3 coding sequence is TGTGCCAGCAGCTGGCGGGAGGGCCGTGAGACCCAGTACTTC.

The V and J genes are TRBV9 and TRBJ1-3; possible D gene TRBD1, 5 bases. Germline V CDR1 and CDR2: SGDLS, YYNGEE. V shed 3 bases and J shed 0 bases, with 7 bases lying between them. The CDR3 is 14 amino acids. DNA of the CDR3: TGTGCCAGCAGCGCGACAGCCTCTGGAAACACCATATATTTT. It codes for CASSATASGNTIYF.

There are a few counts of this clone. The rearrangement links TRBV11-2 to TRBJ2-7, with TRBD2 matching over 9 bases. The germline V gene encodes CDR1 SGHAT and CDR2 FQNNGV. This CDR3 is 15 amino acids long. After removal of 0 bases from V and 12 bases from J, the junction contained 12 bases not matched to a gene. The CDR3 here is CASSLERRLAGPPYF. The CDR3 bases are TGTGCCAGCAGCTTAGAAAGGAGGCTAGCGGGACCGCCGTACTTC. Complete variable domain (other parts from reference TRBV11-2 and TRBJ2-7): EAGVAQSPRYKIIEKRQSVAFWCNPISGHATLYWYQQILGQGPKLLIQFQNNGVVDDSQLPKDRFSAERLKGVDSTLKIQPAKLEDSAVYLCASSLERRLAGPPYFGPGTRLTVT.

The CDR3 protein is CASSPRPNGEQYF. The CDR3 bases are TGTGCCAGTAGTCCTCGGCCTAACGGGGAGCAGTACTTC. This chain connects TRBV19 to TRBJ2-7; no firm D call. Trimming took 5 bases from V and 7 from J, leaving 15 bases between them. Germline CDR1 LNHDA, CDR2 SQIVND (reference sequence). This CDR3 has 13 amino acids.

The chain carries TRBV10-3 and TRBJ1-4, with a tentative D call TRBD1 (5 bases). The V end was cut by 3 bases, the J end by 3 bases, with 11 bases between. From germline, CDR1 is ENHRY and CDR2 SYGVKD. The CDR3 runs 15 residues. The CDR3 DNA follows: TGTGCCATCAGTGATCTGGGGGGGGCTAATGAAAAACTGTTTTTT. Translating it yields CAISDLGGANEKLFF.

This rearrangement joins TRBV7-2 to TRBJ1-2; D not resolved. The germline V gene encodes CDR1 SGHTA and CDR2 FQGNSA. This CDR3 region has 15 residues. Trimming pared 2 bases from V and 6 bases from J, leaving 16 bases between. The CDR3 is CASSLTPTRFNGYTF. The CDR3 DNA follows: TGTGCCAGCAGCTTAACCCCCACTCGATTCAATGGCTACACCTTC.

In DNA, the CDR3 is TGTGCCAGCAGTTACTCGATCACTGAAGCTTTCTTT. Translating it yields CASSYSITEAFF. The V gene is TRBV6-6, the J gene TRBJ1-1; D remains ambiguous. CDR1 MNHNY and CDR2 SVGAGI come from the germline V gene (reference sequence). V dropped 0 bases and J dropped 4 bases, with 3 bases sitting between them. The CDR3 has 12 amino acids.

V gene TRBV25-1 combines with J gene TRBJ2-5; 8 nucleotides match TRBD2. V lost 5 bases, J lost 4 bases, and 3 bases stayed unmatched. CDR1 is MGHDK and CDR2 is SYGVNS in the germline V gene. This CDR3 contains 13 residues. The CDR3 DNA follows: TGTGCCAGCAGTTGGACTAGCAGAGAGACCCAGTACTTC. It encodes CASSWTSRETQYF.

V is TRBV27 and J is TRBJ2-1; 11 nucleotides match TRBD2. This CDR3 has 16 residues. Germline V gene lookup returns CDR1 MNHEY and CDR2 SMNVEV (reference sequence). V trimming: 6 bases; J trimming: 6 bases; junction bases outside the gene matches: 10. CDR3 in amino acids: CASSTPRLAGTNEQFF. The CDR3 region has the DNA TGTGCCAGCAGCACCCCTCGACTAGCGGGAACCAATGAGCAGTTCTTC.

The J gene is TRBJ2-1, the V gene TRBV5-1, with D maybe TRBD2 (6 bases). V was trimmed by 7 bases and J by 3 bases, leaving 14 bases between them. The CDR3 spans 14 residues. CDR1 and CDR2 from the germline V gene are SGHRS and YFSETQ. Here the CDR3 reads CASSTGDGYNEQFF. The CDR3 DNA is TGCGCCAGCTCCACGGGAGACGGCTACAATGAGCAGTTCTTC.

This chain joins TRBV30 and TRBJ2-7; 9 bases line up with TRBD2. Germline V gene data show CDR1 as GTSNPN and CDR2 as SVGIG (reference sequence). The J segment lost 6 bases and the V segment lost 3 bases, leaving 6 bases of the junction unmatched. CDR3 length equals 13 residues. For the CDR3, the DNA is TGTGCCTGGAGGAAGGCGGGGGGGAGCGAGCAGTACTTC. This encodes CAWRKAGGSEQYF. The variable domain in full, completed from reference TRBV30 and TRBJ2-7, reads SQTIHQWPATLVQPVGSPLSLECTVEGTSNPNLYWYRQAAGRGLQLLFYSVGIGQISSEVPQNLSASRPQDRQFILSSKKLLLSDSGFYLCAWRKAGGSEQYFGPGTRLTVT.

This clone has just a few counts. V gene TRBV5-6 combines with J gene TRBJ2-3, with 11 positions matching TRBD1. Germline V gene data show CDR1 as SGHDT and CDR2 as YYEEEE. This CDR3 contains 16 residues. Trimming took 2 bases from V and 4 from J; bases not matched to a gene: 6. The CDR3 region has the DNA TGTGCCAGCAGCTTCCTGGGGACAGGGGGAGCAGATACGCAGTATTTT. It yields the protein CASSFLGTGGADTQYF.

This chain joins TRBV19 and TRBJ2-2; D call uncertain. Between the trimmed V and J ends, which lost 4 bases and 1 base, there was a span of 10 bases. This CDR3 is built from 15 residues. Per germline, CDR1 LNHDA and CDR2 SQIVND (reference sequence). This CDR3 reads CASSKGRVNTGELFF. CDR3 DNA sequence: TGTGCCAGTAGTAAGGGCAGAGTGAACACCGGGGAGCTGTTTTTT. The whole variable domain, filled in from reference TRBV19 and TRBJ2-2, reads DGGITQSPKYLFRKEGQNVTLSCEQNLNHDAMYWYRQDPGQGLRLIYYSQIVNDFQKGDIAEGYSVSREKKESFPLTVTSAQKNPTAFYLCASSKGRVNTGELFFGEGSRLTVL.